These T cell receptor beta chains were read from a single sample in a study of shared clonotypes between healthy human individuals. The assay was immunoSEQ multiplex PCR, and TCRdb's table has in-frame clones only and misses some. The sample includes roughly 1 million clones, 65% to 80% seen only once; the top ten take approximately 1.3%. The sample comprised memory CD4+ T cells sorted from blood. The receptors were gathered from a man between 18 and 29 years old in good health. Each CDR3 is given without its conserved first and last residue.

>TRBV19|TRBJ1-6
ASHRDLNSPLH
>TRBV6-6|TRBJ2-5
ASSYVQETQY
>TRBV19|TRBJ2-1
ASSIVGNEQF
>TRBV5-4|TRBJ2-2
ASSTAGLANTGELF
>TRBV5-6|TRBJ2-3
ASTPGRGSTDTQY
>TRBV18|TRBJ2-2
ASSPTRADGELF
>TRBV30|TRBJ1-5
AWSTTGGSQPQH
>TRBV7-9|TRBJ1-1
ATQQGRMNTEAF
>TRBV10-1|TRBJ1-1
ASSDQSGVPSTEAF
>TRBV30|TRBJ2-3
AWGSGSIGTDTQY
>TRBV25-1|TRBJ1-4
ASSEGAGGEKLF
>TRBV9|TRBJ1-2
ASSVGPVDAGYT
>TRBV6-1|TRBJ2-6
ASKTSLGANVLT
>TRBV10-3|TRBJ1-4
AISAGGMATNEKLF
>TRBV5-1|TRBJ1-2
ASSLAGGREDGYT
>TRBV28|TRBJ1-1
ASTRVGVGNTEAF
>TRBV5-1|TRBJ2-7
ASSIRDGSYEQY
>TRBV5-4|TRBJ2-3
ASSLIPLAGGSGDTQY
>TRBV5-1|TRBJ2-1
ASKWADSSYNEQF
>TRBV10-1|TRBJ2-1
ASRPNARTSGGANSYNEQF
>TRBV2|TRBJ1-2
ASSAQGGYGYT
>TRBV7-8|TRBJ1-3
ASSLWTGNSGNTIY
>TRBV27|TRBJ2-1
ASSWRREGGNEQF
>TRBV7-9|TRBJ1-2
ASSLGQGGELYGYT
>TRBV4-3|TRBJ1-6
ASSLRPGKGELAYNSPLH
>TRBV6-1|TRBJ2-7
ASSEVGQGVSYEQY
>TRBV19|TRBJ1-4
ASSIGLLNEKLF
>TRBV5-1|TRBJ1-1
ASSVSGTGDAEAF
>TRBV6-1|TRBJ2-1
ASSAQGDEQF
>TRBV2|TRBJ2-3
ASSFPSGRNTDTQY
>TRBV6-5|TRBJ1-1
ASRPGDRATEAF
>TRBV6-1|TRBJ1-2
ASLHRVFGGYT
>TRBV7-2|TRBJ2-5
ASSLAHEGQETQY
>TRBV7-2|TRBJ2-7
ASSWDGLESYEQY
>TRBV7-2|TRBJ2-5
ASSLERLTQY
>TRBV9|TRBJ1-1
ASSVDSGNAEAF
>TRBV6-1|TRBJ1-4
ASIGFATNEKLF
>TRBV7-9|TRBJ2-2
ASGQWTGGELF
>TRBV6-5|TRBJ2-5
ASIHRGRETQY
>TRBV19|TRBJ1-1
ASSSLERANTEAF
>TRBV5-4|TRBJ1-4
ASSAGDRGNEKLF
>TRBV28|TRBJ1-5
ASIKWDRNQPQH
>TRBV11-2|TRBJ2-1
ASSRTAGGAVNEQF
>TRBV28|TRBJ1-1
ASSLRNTEAF
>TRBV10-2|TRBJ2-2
ASSGQVAGDTGELF
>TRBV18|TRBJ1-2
ASSPQGNYGYT
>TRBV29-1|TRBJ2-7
SGGGPSPSYEQY
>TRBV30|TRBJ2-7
AWNRGISYEQY
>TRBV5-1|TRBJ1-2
ASSLRGDGYT
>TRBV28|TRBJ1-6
ASSTGTGNSPLH
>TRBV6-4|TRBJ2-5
ASSDSRGYVETQY
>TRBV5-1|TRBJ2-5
ASSFGTKETQY
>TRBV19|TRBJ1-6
ASSPDLGMNSPLH